This TCR beta chain was captured in a study of CD8 T cells in Susac syndrome. At the level of the study: When their blood was taken, the Susac syndrome patients had either not yet had any therapy, were taking corticosteroids, or were taking intravenous immunoglobulin alone.

Trimming took 4 bases from V and 1 from J, leaving 7 bases between them. Germline V gene data show CDR1 as SQVTM and CDR2 as ANQGSEA. The CDR3 is made up of 12 amino acids. An amount of RNA that ranged from 0.5 to 1 ug was reverse transcribed with random hexamers. Amplification of TCR beta CDR3 spanned 54 Vbeta and 13 Jbeta via immunoSEQ multiplex PCR. MiXCR, run by TCRdb on the immunoSEQ multiplex PCR reads, gives a single entry per CDR3 protein. The table shows roughly 200,000 distinct CDR3 sequences, with around 94% occurring only once. High-throughput TCR beta sequencing covered peripheral CD8+ and CD4+ T cells. TEMRA cells were FACS-enriched and CD8+ and CD4+ T cells negatively isolated.

The genes are TRBV29-1 and TRBJ2-5; D is unresolved. This clonotype originated in a human donor with Susac syndrome. Material: CD4+ T cells from PBMCs. CDR3 loop: CSVGQPQETQYF. The DNA for the CDR3 is TGCAGCGTTGGCCAGCCCCAAGAGACCCAGTACTTC.